The TCR beta chain under discussion was sequenced for a study of cytomegalovirus exposure and HLA in healthy donors. The V gene's germline CDR1 is SNHLY and CDR2 FYNNEI. Trimming took off 9 bases at V and 2 bases at J, with 10 bases between the two ends. The CDR3 spans 12 residues. A multiplex PCR was run with 60 Vbeta primers and 13 Jbeta primers. Sequencing used immunoSEQ multiplex PCR; TCRdb keeps in-frame clones, though not all of them. The table has around 140,000 clones, about four fifths seen once; the top ten hold about 3.4%. This TCR was sampled from a young man in good health and CMV-seropositive. Sequencing was carried out using PBMCs. The genes are TRBV2 and TRBJ1-1; D perhaps matches TRBD1 (5 bases). CDR3 amino acids: CARGDRNTEAFF. The CDR3 coding sequence is TGTGCCAGGGGTGACAGAAACACTGAAGCTTTCTTT.